This entry lists 5 T cell receptor beta chains sequenced from one sample in a study of cytotoxic CD8 clonotypes in ibrutinib-treated CLL. Data came from immunoSEQ multiplex PCR; TCRdb stores just in-frame clones and leaves some out. The sample consists of roughly 190,000 clones, 72% of them appearing once. Sample: PBMCs, taken after 24 months of ibrutinib treatment. All receptors derive from a human donor with chronic lymphocytic leukemia.

This chain links TRBV19 with TRBJ2-7; D call uncertain. CDR1 is LNHDA and CDR2 is SQIVND in the germline V gene (reference sequence). The CDR3 totals 16 residues. V lost 0 bases to trimming and J lost 3 bases, with 15 bases between them. Written as DNA, the CDR3 is TGTGCCAGTAGTATAGACCCTAGTCAGTCTCTCTACGAGCAGTACTTC. As protein: CASSIDPSQSLYEQYF.

The chain carries TRBV27 and TRBJ2-7, with D unresolved. This CDR3 region has 14 residues. Trimming stripped 0 bases from V and 3 bases from J, with 9 bases between. CDR1 and CDR2 (germline): MNHEY, SMNVEV (reference sequence). This CDR3 reads CASSLSAVIYEQYF. CDR3 sequence (DNA): TGTGCCAGCAGTTTATCGGCGGTAATCTACGAGCAGTACTTC.

This clone showed up just a few times. J is TRBJ2-2 and V is TRBV9, with D hard to call. The CDR3 runs 14 residues. V lost 0 bases and J 2 bases, leaving 5 bases between the germline ends. Germline lookup yields CDR1 SGDLS and CDR2 YYNGEE. CDR3 nucleotide sequence: TGTGCCAGCAGCGTAGATCCAAACACCGGGGAGCTGTTTTTT. Translation gives CASSVDPNTGELFF. Full variable domain (rest looked up from reference TRBV9 and TRBJ2-2): DSGVTQTPKHLITATGQRVTLRCSPRSGDLSVYWYQQSLDQGLQFLIQYYNGEERAKGNILERFSAQQFPDLHSELNLSSLELGDSALYFCASSVDPNTGELFFGEGSRLTVL.

V gene TRBV25-1 combines with J gene TRBJ1-1, with 7 positions matching TRBD1. The CDR3 has 17 amino acids. CDR1 and CDR2 from the germline V gene are MGHDK and SYGVNS. After removal of 0 bases from V and 5 bases from J, the junction contained 12 bases not matched to a gene. CDR3 DNA: TGTGCCAGCAGTGAATACTTCTTCGCAGGGGGAGGTACTGAAGCTTTCTTT. Translation: CASSEYFFAGGGTEAFF.

The chain is built from TRBV9 and TRBJ1-2, with a weak D call TRBD1 (6 bases). Trimming removed 3 bases from V and 3 bases from J, with 30 bases in between. Germline CDR1 and CDR2: SGDLS and YYNGEE. There are 20 residues in the CDR3. The CDR3 DNA reads TGTGCCAGCAGCGCGCAGCGAGCTAGCGGGTCCAGGGGTGGATACTATGGCTACACCTTC. The encoded protein is CASSAQRASGSRGGYYGYTF.